The present T cell receptor beta chain was sequenced within a study of blood T cell repertoires in COVID-19. At the level of the study: PBMCs, B-cell-depleted T cells, or T cells were the source of the cDNA or gDNA that made up the material.

Germline CDR1 and CDR2: LNHDA and SQIVND (reference sequence). The germline V and J ends were trimmed by 6 bases and 4 bases, with 13 bases remaining between them. The CDR3 has 14 amino acids. Authors' processing steps: It was from reference gene primer amplification that nucleated cell counts were estimated. The method was immunoSEQ multiplex PCR; TCRdb's version includes in-frame clones alone and lacks a portion of them. The D gene and trimming were derived from the DNA, and the V and J assignments and clone size from that table. The data hold 400,000 to 500,000 clones, with over 75% observed a single time. Participants were aged about 18 to 100 years from 20 to 30 US areas. Participant-reported clinical history was the basis for cohort assignment.

Sequenced: PBMCs or T cells enriched from blood (not recorded which). This sequence originates from a woman between 18 and 29 years old who had been exposed to COVID-19. The rearrangement uses TRBV19 and TRBJ1-5, with D uncertain. In DNA, the CDR3 is TGTGCCAGTAGCATGGTATCGGGAAATCAGCCCCAGCATTTT. The encoded protein is CASSMVSGNQPQHF.